The clone carrying this TCR beta chain was counted at least ten times. Its antigen remains unidentified. The data belong to a study of CD8 T cells in ankylosing spondylitis. Quantitative 5'-RACE with molecular barcodes was used to make the TCR beta libraries. Each CDR3 protein is one row after TCRdb ran MiXCR on the 5' RACE reads. The sample carries about 90,000 distinct CDR3 sequences, roughly 8.8% recorded once. CDR1 is WNHNN, CDR2 SYGVQD, per germline (reference sequence). Deletions cut 3 bases from V and 6 bases from J, with 14 bases between. This CDR3 has 15 amino acids. General study findings and limits: Disease-linked clones displayed a CD8+ phenotype and appeared relatively rarely in peripheral blood. Matched synovial fluid from ankylosing spondylitis patients was reported to be enriched for disease-linked clones. Among TCR beta sequences, a motif of about 8 highly homologous variants appeared characteristic of ankylosing spondylitis blood.

The chain uses TRBV10-1 and TRBJ2-2, with D perhaps TRBD2 (6 bases). Sample: blood, either unsorted or a sorted T cell fraction (not recorded which). The sequence was collected from a male donor with ankylosing spondylitis. The CDR3 protein is CASSDGDSWAGELFF. Here the CDR3 DNA reads TGCGCCAGCAGTGACGGGGACTCGTGGGCCGGGGAGCTGTTTTTT.